The clone carrying this T cell receptor (beta chain) came up many times. Its antigen is undetermined. Time point: longitudinal time-point 2. Stored at -80 C, 2 million PBMCs were the source of the unsorted libraries. TCRdb reprocessed the 5' RACE reads via MiXCR and lists one record per CDR3 protein. The table has about 60,000 distinct CDR3 sequences, more than 8% seen once; the top ten hold under 15%. The sample belongs to a study of neurological immune-mediated disorders. Study-level findings and limits: Levels of TCR clonal expansion peaked in HTLV-1-associated myelopathy and reached their lowest in multiple sclerosis, under those of healthy controls.

The ends lost 3 bases at V and 2 bases at J; junction bases unmatched: 6. The CDR3 consists of 16 residues. The germline CDR1 and CDR2 sequences are KGHDR and SFDVKD. The chain employs TRBV24-1 and TRBJ2-3; 8 nucleotides match TRBD2. Source material: PBMCs. The TCR was taken from a man aged 25 to 40 in good health. The CDR3 nucleotides read TGTGCCACCAGTGATACGATAGCGGGATCCACAGATACGCAGTATTTT. Translated: CATSDTIAGSTDTQYF.